This note documents a single T cell receptor beta chain sequence. Its specificity is unknown. The data were obtained in a study of identical twins. Trimming stripped 2 bases from V and 3 bases from J, with 11 bases between. The CDR3 length is 14 residues. Unique molecular identifiers were present on the cDNA, and a universal primer site came from template switching. TCRdb fed the 5' RACE reads into MiXCR, producing one record per CDR3 protein. This table holds approximately 210,000 distinct CDR3 sequences, approximately 9% found once. Regarding the study as a whole: Twins' excess sharing was less marked for out-of-frame beta sequences. There is a chance that invariant MAIT and iNKT cells partially muddied zero-insertion analyses.

This receptor was obtained from a woman in her late teens or twenties in good health. V gene TRBV12-3 or TRBV12-4 combines with J gene TRBJ2-7; tentative D call: TRBD2 (5 bases). Sequenced: memory (CD45RO+) T cells sorted from blood. This CDR3 is CASSLWGVDYEQYF. CDR3 DNA: TGTGCCAGCAGTTTATGGGGAGTAGACTACGAGCAGTACTTC.